The 2 T cell receptor beta chains below all came from one sample that was sequenced in a study of blood T cell repertoires in COVID-19. Clones were read by immunoSEQ multiplex PCR, and TCRdb kept only the in-frame ones, dropping some. The sample yields around 170,000 clones, more than 80% seen once. The sequencing input was PBMCs or T cells enriched from blood (not recorded which). These receptors all come from a man over 45 who had recovered from COVID-19.

J is TRBJ1-2 and V is TRBV6-1, with 8 bases matching TRBD1. Germline lookup yields CDR1 MNHNS and CDR2 SASEGT. The CDR3 totals 14 residues. The ends lost 2 bases at V and 10 bases at J; junction bases unmatched: 9. CDR3 DNA sequence: TGTGCCAGCAGTGAATCAGGGACAGGCAGAGACTACACCTTC. The encoded protein is CASSESGTGRDYTF.

The chain couples TRBV5-4 to TRBJ2-3, with D unclear. This CDR3 region has 10 residues. V gave up 7 bases and J gave up 4 bases, with 4 bases separating them. Germline CDR1 is SGHNT and CDR2 is YYREEE (reference sequence). The CDR3 here is CASFADTQYF. CDR3 DNA sequence: TGTGCCAGCTTCGCAGATACGCAGTATTTT.